This T cell receptor (beta chain) was sequenced for a study of cytomegalovirus exposure and HLA in healthy donors. In germline, CDR1 is SEHNR, CDR2 FQNEAQ (reference sequence). V was shortened by 5 bases and J by 3 bases, with 10 bases between the two germline ends. The CDR3 sequence is 13 residues long. Study findings and constraints: Researchers catalogued about 160 TCR beta chains as cytomegalovirus-associated. V segments that were indistinguishable, TRBV6-2 and TRBV6-3 among them, were omitted from analysis. A later analysis found most CMV-associated TCR beta chains apparently HLA-restricted.

In the PCR, 60 Vbeta and 13 Jbeta primers were used. Clones were read by immunoSEQ multiplex PCR, and TCRdb kept only the in-frame ones, dropping some. The data contain around 130,000 clones, approximately 80% of them singletons. About this clone itself: Its antigen is unidentified.

The specimen was PBMCs. V is TRBV7-9 and J is TRBJ1-1, with D perhaps matching TRBD1 (5 bases). This sequence originates from a woman aged 18-30 years in good health and CMV-seronegative. The CDR3 bases are TGTGCCAGCAGCCCTCGGGGGGACACTGAAGCTTTCTTT. The encoded protein is CASSPRGDTEAFF.